This TCR beta chain derives from a study of OX40 agonist ivuxolimab in advanced cancers. Overall study: Patient treatment consisted of intravenous ivuxolimab administration every 2 weeks at 0.01 to 10 mg/kg.

General study points: The study observed clonal expansion of CD4+ and CD8+ blood T cells by week 6 at 0.1 to 3.0 mg/kg. With doses of 0.1-3.0 mg/kg, partial responders showed among the lowest clonal expansion.

Assay used: immunoSEQ multiplex PCR; TCRdb lists only in-frame clones, some missing. Here the sample spans under 85,000 clones, about three quarters being singletons. Researchers took blood at baseline, on cycle 4 day 1, and on cycle 7 day 1. The CDR3 sequence is 19 residues long. V was clipped by 3 bases and J by 0 bases; unmatched bases: 10. Germline values: CDR1 LNHDA, CDR2 SQIVND (reference sequence). Turning to this clone: Its target is not known.

Sequencing was performed on CD4+ or CD8+ T cells sorted from blood, taken in a trial of the OX40 agonist ivuxolimab. The receptor was derived from an adult with an advanced solid tumor such as melanoma, head and neck, liver or kidney cancer. The rearrangement uses TRBV19 and TRBJ2-1, with 11 bases that match TRBD1. CDR3 sequence reads: CASSIQGQGALASYNEQFF. Written as DNA, the CDR3 is TGTGCCAGTAGTATCCAAGGACAGGGGGCATTAGCCTCCTACAATGAGCAGTTCTTC.